The 23 T cell receptor beta chains below come from one sample, sequenced in a study of T cell clonality in common variable immunodeficiency (dated by TCRdb to 2014 to 2015). The library came from the immunoSEQ multiplex PCR assay. TCRdb limited this immuneACCESS table to in-frame rearrangements with V and J called. A share of clones is missing; checked studies link under half to unresolved V genes, and the rest is unexplained. The sample comprises some 60,000 clones, and every one was counted more than once. The ten largest clonotypes hold over 1.5% of the sample. What was sequenced was peripheral blood mononuclear cells. All receptors derive from a person aged 18 to 75 in good health.

This clone was observed a handful of times. The read halts 3 residues ahead of the CDR3 end, with the missing end drawn from the germline J gene. This sequence joins TRBV7-2 and TRBJ1-2, with D maybe TRBD1 (5 bases). Trimming stripped 5 bases from V and 2 bases from J, with 9 bases between. This CDR3 has 13 residues. Germline lookup yields CDR1 SGHTA and CDR2 FQGNSA. The part of the CDR3 DNA that was read is TGTGCCAGCAGCCCGGACAAGAACTATGGC. It is translated as CASSPDKNYG. The full CDR3 protein is CASSPDKNYGYTF. The whole variable domain, filled in from reference TRBV7-2 and TRBJ1-2, reads GAGVSQSPSNKVTEKGKDVELRCDPISGHTALYWYRQSLGQGLEFLIYFQGNSAPDKSGLPSDRFSAERTGGSVSTLTIQRTQQEDSAVYLCASSPDKNYGYTFGSGTRLTVV.

This clone came up many times. The read ends 3 residues before the CDR3 terminus; that terminus is restored from the germline J gene. The rearrangement joins TRBV7-2 to TRBJ2-1; D is unclear. The CDR3 totals 12 residues. CDR1 and CDR2 from the germline V gene are SGHTA and FQGNSA. V gave up 5 bases and J gave up 9 bases, with 11 bases separating them. The covered CDR3 bases are TGTGCCAGCAGCCGCCCAGCAGGTGAG. Translation gives CASSRPAGE. The full CDR3 protein reads CASSRPAGEQFF. Together with reference TRBV7-2 and TRBJ2-1, the CDR3 gives the full variable domain: GAGVSQSPSNKVTEKGKDVELRCDPISGHTALYWYRQSLGQGLEFLIYFQGNSAPDKSGLPSDRFSAERTGGSVSTLTIQRTQQEDSAVYLCASSRPAGEQFFGPGTRLTVL.

This clone has ten or more counts. From the germline J gene comes the end of the CDR3, since the read stops 3 residues before it. The J gene is TRBJ2-5, the V gene TRBV20-1, with 11 bases fitting TRBD2. Losses at the gene ends were 6 bases for V and 6 bases for J; bases not matched to a gene: 15. Germline V gene sequence: CDR1 DFQATT, CDR2 SNEGSKA (reference sequence). The CDR3 spans 16 residues. CDR3 sequence: CSARPLSGRAGKTQYF. The sequenced part of the CDR3 DNA is TGCAGTGCGAGACCCCTTAGCGGGAGGGCCGGCAAGACC.

This clone was counted many times. The sequenced CDR3 bases are TGCGCCAGCAGCTCCACGACAGGGAGGACTGAA. Amino acid sequence: CASSSTTGRTE. The full CDR3 is CASSSTTGRTEAFF. The chain links TRBV5-1 to TRBJ1-1; TRBD1 matches 7 bases. The CDR3 end is not reached by the read, which stops 3 residues before it; the germline J gene fills it in. This CDR3 has 14 amino acids. Germline V gene lookup returns CDR1 SGHRS and CDR2 YFSETQ. Trimming took 3 bases from V and 5 from J; bases not matched to a gene: 7.

This clone has ten or more counts. The read terminates 3 residues ahead of where the CDR3 ends, so the germline J gene completes it. The V gene is TRBV19, the J gene TRBJ2-7; 11 bases match TRBD2. The CDR3 totals 15 residues. The V and J ends lost 1 base and 3 bases, in that order; junction bases with no gene match: 2. CDR1 and CDR2 from the germline V gene are LNHDA and SQIVND (reference sequence). CDR3 DNA, as far as it was read: TGTGCCAGTAGTATAGGAACTAGCGGGAGCTACGAG. Translated, it gives CASSIGTSGSYE. The full-length CDR3 reads as CASSIGTSGSYEQYF.

At least ten counts were recorded for this clone. The CDR3 extends 3 residues past the end of the read, so its final part is completed from the germline J gene. This chain uses TRBV5-1 with TRBJ2-5; possible D gene TRBD2, 7 bases. V was shortened by 5 bases and J by 5 bases, with 22 bases between the two germline ends. This CDR3 is built from 16 residues. In germline, CDR1 is SGHRS, CDR2 YFSETQ. CDR3 in amino acids: CASSLGRGARGETQYF. The CDR3 DNA, read in part, is TGCGCCAGCAGTCTGGGACGGGGGGCGAGGGGTGAGACC.

This clone was seen at least ten times. Relative to the germline gene, one junction end is altered; a read error may explain this. The sequence runs out 3 residues before the end of the CDR3; the remainder is reconstructed from the germline J gene. The V call is TRBV29-1, the J call TRBJ1-5; 9 positions match TRBD1. Germline CDR1 SQVTM, CDR2 ANQGSEA. The CDR3 is made up of 11 amino acids. The CDR3 sequence: CRDRDRQPQHF. CDR3 DNA (partial): TGTCGGGACAGGGATCGTCAGCCC.

This clone was seen ten or more times. The CDR3 extends 3 residues past the end of the read, so its final part is completed from the germline J gene. The gene calls are TRBV10-3 and TRBJ2-7; unclear D gene. Trimming removed 5 bases from V and 3 bases from J, with 8 bases in between. The CDR3 extends over 12 amino acids. From germline, CDR1 is ENHRY and CDR2 SYGVKD. The CDR3 here is CAISSLDYEQYF. CDR3 DNA, as far as it was read: TGTGCCATCAGTTCCCTAGACTACGAG.

At least ten counts were recorded for this clone. The CDR3 is cut off 3 residues early in the read; its end comes from the germline J gene. V and J are TRBV29-1 and TRBJ1-5; tentative D call: TRBD1 (6 bases). V gave up 5 bases and J gave up 5 bases, with 13 bases separating them. Looked up from germline, CDR1 is SQVTM and CDR2 is ANQGSEA. This CDR3 has 13 residues. CDR3 protein: CSVKGSGDQPQHF. The CDR3 bases that were read are TGCAGCGTTAAGGGGTCAGGGGATCAGCCC.

This clone was seen many times. The CDR3 reads CASSYDRGAEQYF. Incomplete CDR3 DNA: TGTGCCAGCAGCTACGACAGGGGGGCCGAG. The chain has TRBV7-9 and TRBJ2-7; the match to TRBD1 covers 9 bases. With the read ending 3 residues before the CDR3 end, the germline J gene is used to fill in that end. CDR1 and CDR2 (germline): SEHNR, FQNEAQ (reference sequence). This CDR3 comprises 13 residues. Germline trimming cut 4 bases from V and 6 bases from J; bases unmatched to any gene: 4.

There are many counts of this clone. The CDR3 goes on 3 residues after the read ends, and that part is filled in from the germline J gene. The chain carries TRBV7-8 and TRBJ1-1, with TRBD1 identical over 9 bases. Germline V gene sequence: CDR1 SGHVS, CDR2 FQNEAQ. CDR3 length equals 12 residues. CDR3 sequence: CASSLTGGKAFF. The CDR3 bases that were read are TGTGCCAGCAGCCTGACAGGGGGTAAA.

This clone was counted many times. Read data end 3 residues before the CDR3 end; the end is taken from the germline J gene. The V gene is TRBV19, the J gene TRBJ2-7, with TRBD1 matching 9 bases. CDR3 length: 14 amino acids. Germline lookup yields CDR1 LNHDA and CDR2 SQIVND (reference sequence). Trimming took 1 base from V and 4 from J; bases not matched to a gene: 2. The CDR3 is CASSIGGQGYEQYF. CDR3 DNA, as far as it was read: TGTGCCAGTAGTATAGGGGGACAGGGTTACGAG.

This clone has a count of ten or more. The CDR3 end lies 3 residues beyond the end of the read and is filled in from the germline J gene. V is TRBV7-9 and J is TRBJ2-1; tentatively, D is TRBD2 (6 bases). In germline, CDR1 is SEHNR, CDR2 FQNEAQ (reference sequence). The CDR3 extends over 15 amino acids. Trimming took off 5 bases at V and 2 bases at J, with 13 bases between the two ends. CDR3 residues: CASSRAGSAYNEQFF. The CDR3 DNA, read in part, is TGTGCCAGCAGCCGAGCGGGTTCAGCCTACAATGAG.

This clone has at least ten counts. The junction does not match germline at one end; this may be a read error. The read falls 3 residues short of the CDR3 end, and the missing part is taken from the germline J gene. The chain employs TRBV4-1 and TRBJ2-3, with D perhaps matching TRBD2 (5 bases). The CDR3 extends over 16 amino acids. Germline V lookup: CDR1 MGHRA, CDR2 YSYEKL. CDR3 loop: CASSQAAVRSTDTQYF. The sequenced part of the CDR3 DNA is TGCGCCAGCAGTCAAGCGGCGGTTCGTAGCACAGATACG.

In its sample, this clone was seen many times. The CDR3 extends 3 residues past the end of the read, so its final part is completed from the germline J gene. The V call is TRBV12-3 or TRBV12-4, the J call TRBJ1-4, with 9 bases that match TRBD1. The CDR3 has 14 residues. The V gene end was trimmed by 5 bases and the J gene end by 7 bases; junction bases not matched to a gene: 5. Partial CDR3 DNA: TGTGCCAGCAGTCTACAGGGGGCTGGTGAAAAA. Protein product: CASSLQGAGEK. The whole CDR3 sequence is CASSLQGAGEKLFF.

This clone was seen at least ten times. The sequence runs out 3 residues before the end of the CDR3; the remainder is reconstructed from the germline J gene. The V call is TRBV20-1, the J call TRBJ2-3; maybe TRBD1 (5 bases). This CDR3 comprises 17 residues. Germline V gene data show CDR1 as DFQATT and CDR2 as SNEGSKA (reference sequence). The V end lost 3 bases, the J end lost 2 bases, and 21 bases lay between the germline ends. The sequenced part of the CDR3 DNA is TGCAGTGCTAGTGAGCGCCTTAGACAGATTAACACAGATACG. Encoded protein: CSASERLRQINTDT. The entire CDR3 protein reads CSASERLRQINTDTQYF.

Ten or more counts support this clone. The read terminates 3 residues before the CDR3 end, so the remaining end is supplied by the germline J gene. This sequence joins TRBV18 and TRBJ2-1; 8 nucleotides match TRBD2. With V trimmed by 2 bases and J by 4 bases, 4 bases remained unmatched. CDR1 is KGHSH, CDR2 LQKENI, per germline. The CDR3 contains 15 residues. The DNA read from the CDR3 is TGTGCCAGCTCACCAACCCAGCGGGGGTACAATGAG. Protein product: CASSPTQRGYNE. Given in full, the CDR3 is CASSPTQRGYNEQFF.

This clone has a count of ten or more. With the read ending 3 residues before the CDR3 end, the germline J gene is used to fill in that end. The rearrangement links TRBV29-1 to TRBJ2-7, with 8 bases lining up with TRBD2. The CDR3 has 12 residues. The germline CDR1 and CDR2 sequences are SQVTM and ANQGSEA. V was clipped by 4 bases and J by 4 bases; unmatched bases: 3. The CDR3 DNA, read in part, is TGCAGCGTTGTCGGGGGGGGGTACGAG. Its translation: CSVVGGGYE. The whole CDR3 reads CSVVGGGYEQYF.

This clone was counted at least ten times. CDR3 amino acids: CASSILAGGNEQYF. The DNA read from the CDR3 is TGTGCCAGTAGTATACTAGCGGGAGGCAACGAG. The rearrangement links TRBV19 to TRBJ2-7, with 11 bases that match TRBD2. Coverage ceases 3 residues before the CDR3 finishes, and the germline J gene fills in the end. The junction had 2 bases not matched to a gene; V was cut back by 2 bases and J by 5 bases. The CDR3 covers 14 residues. CDR1 LNHDA and CDR2 SQIVND come from the germline V gene (reference sequence). The entire variable domain, with the rest obtained from reference TRBV19 and TRBJ2-7, is as follows: DGGITQSPKYLFRKEGQNVTLSCEQNLNHDAMYWYRQDPGQGLRLIYYSQIVNDFQKGDIAEGYSVSREKKESFPLTVTSAQKNPTAFYLCASSILAGGNEQYFGPGTRLTVT.

This clone was detected ten times or more. The read terminates 3 residues ahead of where the CDR3 ends, so the germline J gene completes it. This chain links TRBV19 with TRBJ1-2, with 7 bases identical to TRBD1. Germline CDR1 and CDR2: LNHDA and SQIVND (reference sequence). This CDR3 has 14 amino acids. The V and J ends lost 3 bases and 2 bases, in that order; junction bases with no gene match: 3. Incomplete CDR3 DNA: TGTGCCAGTAGTATCACGACAGGGAACTATGGC. This encodes CASSITTGNYG. The complete CDR3 sequence is CASSITTGNYGYTF.

This clone was picked up many times. CDR3 sequence: CASSHGDRTDTQYF. CDR3 DNA, as far as it was read: TGTGCCAGCAGCCACGGGGATCGCACAGATACG. The V call is TRBV4-2, the J call TRBJ2-3; TRBD2 is a possible D gene (5 bases). The CDR3 end falls 3 residues outside the read, so it is completed with the germline J gene. The germline V and J ends were trimmed by 3 bases and 1 base, with 8 bases remaining between them. Germline-derived CDR1 and CDR2 are LGHNA and YNFKEQ. The CDR3 contains 14 residues.

This clone was seen a handful of times. The read ends 3 residues early relative to the CDR3; the germline J gene fills the gap. V usage is TRBV20-1 and J usage is TRBJ2-7; D is possibly TRBD2 (6 bases). This CDR3 spans 14 amino acids. V gave up 2 bases and J gave up 4 bases, with 15 bases separating them. CDR1 and CDR2 from the germline V gene are DFQATT and SNEGSKA (reference sequence). The covered CDR3 bases are TGCAGTGCTAGATACCGGGACTGGCCGTACGAG. Residues: CSARYRDWPYE. Given in full, the CDR3 is CSARYRDWPYEQYF.

This clone appeared many times. The read halts 3 residues ahead of the CDR3 end, with the missing end drawn from the germline J gene. The chain recombines TRBV29-1 with TRBJ1-1; perhaps TRBD1 as D (6 bases). Germline CDR1 and CDR2: SQVTM and ANQGSEA. This CDR3 is built from 13 residues. The V gene lost 6 bases and the J gene lost 5 bases, with 16 bases spanning the gap. Incomplete CDR3 DNA: TGCAGCGTCAATCAACAGGGAGGGACTGAA. Protein product: CSVNQQGGTE. The CDR3 as a whole reads CSVNQQGGTEAFF.